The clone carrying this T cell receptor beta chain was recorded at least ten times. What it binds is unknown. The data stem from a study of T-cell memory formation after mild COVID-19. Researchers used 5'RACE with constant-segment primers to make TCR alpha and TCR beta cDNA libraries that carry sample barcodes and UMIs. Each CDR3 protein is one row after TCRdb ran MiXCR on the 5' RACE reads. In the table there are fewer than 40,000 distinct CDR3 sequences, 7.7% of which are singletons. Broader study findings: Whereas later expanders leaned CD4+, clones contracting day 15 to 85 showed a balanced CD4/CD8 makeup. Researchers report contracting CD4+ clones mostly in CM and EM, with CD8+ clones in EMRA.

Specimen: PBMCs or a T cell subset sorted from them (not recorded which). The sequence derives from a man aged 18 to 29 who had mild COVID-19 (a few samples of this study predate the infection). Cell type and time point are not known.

In DNA, the CDR3 is TGTGCCAGCAGTTTTCAGGGGGGAACTGAAGCTTTCTTT. It encodes CASSFQGGTEAFF. The V gene is TRBV12-3 or TRBV12-4, the J gene TRBJ1-1, with 7 nucleotides matching TRBD1. The CDR3 is made up of 13 amino acids. With V trimmed by 3 bases and J by 5 bases, 3 bases remained unmatched.